Shown below are 20 T cell receptor beta chains from a single sample sequenced in a study of CD8+ T cells in alopecia areata. Noted treatment: oral pan-JAK inhibitor, 5-10 mg twice daily. Following extraction, RNA underwent reverse transcription to cDNA, which served as the sequencing template. Profiling relied on immunoSEQ multiplex PCR, and the TCRdb table lists in-frame clones only, not all of them. The sample shows over 100,000 clones, roughly 50% of them seen only once. This specimen was CD8+ T cells sorted from blood, taken at week 24, from a patient treated with tofacitinib. The receptors derive from a human donor with alopecia areata.

The chain combines TRBV30 with TRBJ2-3, with 7 bases fitting TRBD1. Germline CDR1 GTSNPN, CDR2 SVGIG (reference sequence). The CDR3 extends over 14 amino acids. The V and J ends lost 7 bases and 0 bases, in that order; junction bases with no gene match: 7. The CDR3: CASGQAFSTDTQYF. CDR3 sequence (DNA): TGTGCCTCTGGACAGGCATTTAGCACAGATACGCAGTATTTT.

This clone was picked up one time. This chain joins TRBV6-1 and TRBJ1-1; unclear D gene. The V end was cut by 4 bases, the J end by 1 base, with 10 bases between. Germline V lookup: CDR1 MNHNS, CDR2 SASEGT. This CDR3 contains 14 residues. CDR3 residues: CASSVDGKNTEAFF. CDR3 nucleotides: TGTGCCAGCAGTGTAGACGGGAAGAACACTGAAGCTTTCTTT.

The rearrangement links TRBV6-6 to TRBJ1-5; 9 nucleotides agree with TRBD1. J was trimmed by 3 bases and V by 5 bases; bases with no gene match: 5. Germline loops: CDR1 MNHNY, CDR2 SVGAGI (reference sequence). CDR3 size: 15 residues. CDR3 loop: CASSKTGGNNQPQHF. The CDR3 DNA is TGTGCCAGCAGTAAGACAGGGGGTAACAATCAGCCCCAGCATTTT.

This clone was observed a handful of times. CDR3: CSVEDRVDEQYF. The CDR3 region has the DNA TGCAGCGTTGAGGACAGGGTGGACGAGCAGTACTTC. This chain connects TRBV29-1 to TRBJ2-7; 8 nucleotides agree with TRBD1. The V gene end was trimmed by 3 bases and the J gene end by 5 bases; junction bases not matched to a gene: 3. Germline CDR1 reads SQVTM; CDR2 reads ANQGSEA. The CDR3 covers 12 residues.

The V call is TRBV2, the J call TRBJ2-1, with 9 bases that match TRBD2. V was pared by 6 bases and J by 10 bases, with 4 bases of the junction left unmatched. The CDR3 spans 12 residues. From germline, CDR1 is SNHLY and CDR2 FYNNEI. CDR3 protein: CASSYSGGEQFF. The CDR3 DNA reads TGTGCCAGCAGCTATAGCGGGGGCGAGCAGTTCTTC.

The rearrangement uses TRBV27 and TRBJ1-2; 8 positions match TRBD1. The length of the CDR3 is 14 residues. The germline gives CDR1 MNHEY, CDR2 SMNVEV (reference sequence). Losses at the gene ends were 5 bases for V and 6 bases for J; bases not matched to a gene: 8. The CDR3 region has the DNA TGTGCCAGCAGTCCTACGGACAGGGTTGATGGCTACACCTTC. It codes for CASSPTDRVDGYTF.

The chain couples TRBV5-1 to TRBJ1-2; TRBD1 agrees at 10 bases. The V and J ends lost 0 bases and 3 bases, in that order; junction bases with no gene match: 2. The CDR3 loop spans 15 amino acids. Germline V gives CDR1 SGHRS, CDR2 YFSETQ. The CDR3 nucleotides are TGCGCCAGCAGCTTGGGACAGGGGGCTTACTATGGCTACACCTTC. Protein: CASSLGQGAYYGYTF.

The chain combines TRBV2 with TRBJ1-1, with D tentatively TRBD1 (5 bases). V was trimmed by 9 bases and J by 0 bases, leaving 20 bases between them. Per the germline V gene, CDR1 is SNHLY and CDR2 is FYNNEI. This CDR3 has 16 residues. CDR3: CARGLDSQMMNTEAFF. The DNA for the CDR3 is TGTGCCAGGGGCCTCGACAGTCAGATGATGAACACTGAAGCTTTCTTT.

This clone appeared a few times. The rearrangement links TRBV6-4 to TRBJ1-1, with TRBD1 identical over 7 bases. This CDR3 comprises 14 residues. V lost 6 bases, J lost 8 bases, and 12 bases stayed unmatched. The germline V gene encodes CDR1 MRHNA and CDR2 SNTAGT. CDR3 in DNA: TGTGCCAGCAGCCACAGGGGACCGACCTCCGAAGCTTTCTTT. Translation gives CASSHRGPTSEAFF.

The rearrangement links TRBV27 to TRBJ1-2; D is undetermined. The germline V and J ends were trimmed by 6 bases and 1 base, with 15 bases remaining between them. This CDR3 has 15 amino acids. CDR1 and CDR2 from the germline V gene are MNHEY and SMNVEV (reference sequence). CDR3: CASSSDGFVNYGYTF. CDR3 DNA: TGTGCCAGCAGCTCAGACGGCTTCGTTAACTATGGCTACACCTTC.

This clone was seen once. CDR3 nucleotides: TGTGCCAGCAGCTTTCGGACAGTGGCGGATTCACCCCTCCACTTT. Residues: CASSFRTVADSPLHF. The chain employs TRBV7-8 and TRBJ1-6; weak D call: TRBD1 (6 bases). CDR1 is SGHVS, CDR2 FQNEAQ, per germline. This CDR3 comprises 15 residues. Trimming removed 3 bases from V and 8 bases from J, with 14 bases in between.

The chain has TRBV7-9 and TRBJ2-5; D is possibly TRBD2 (6 bases). V lost 5 bases and J lost 2, with 9 bases in between. The CDR3 consists of 13 residues. Germline V gene data show CDR1 as SEHNR and CDR2 as FQNEAQ (reference sequence). CDR3 bases: TGTGCCAGCAGCCGGGACTGGCAAGAGACCCAGTACTTC. It codes for CASSRDWQETQYF.

For this clone: Additional DNA sequences in this sample encode the identical CDR3. V is TRBV6-1 and J is TRBJ2-7; D call uncertain. The germline V gene encodes CDR1 MNHNS and CDR2 SASEGT. V lost 1 base to trimming and J lost 0 bases, with 4 bases between them. This CDR3 spans 13 amino acids. The CDR3 loop is CASSEGLSYEQYF. In nucleotides, the CDR3 is TGTGCCAGCAGTGAAGGGCTCTCCTACGAGCAGTACTTC.

V is TRBV30 and J is TRBJ2-7; 9 positions agree with TRBD2. The germline gives CDR1 GTSNPN, CDR2 SVGIG (reference sequence). The CDR3 covers 15 residues. Losses at the gene ends were 0 bases for V and 2 bases for J; bases not matched to a gene: 5. CDR3 sequence (DNA): TGTGCCTGGAGTGTACGGAGCGGGGGGCCCTACGAGCAGTACTTC. It translates to CAWSVRSGGPYEQYF.

V usage is TRBV30 and J usage is TRBJ2-7; D is unclear. Trimming removed 0 bases from V and 3 bases from J, with 9 bases in between. The CDR3 totals 13 residues. Germline CDR1 is GTSNPN and CDR2 is SVGIG (reference sequence). The chain's CDR3 is CAWSVAINYEQYF. CDR3 coding DNA: TGTGCCTGGAGTGTAGCCATAAACTACGAGCAGTACTTC.

The chain is built from TRBV10-1 and TRBJ2-7; D is uncertain. V lost 7 bases, J lost 4 bases, and 5 bases lay in between. The CDR3 runs 10 residues. Germline CDR1 is WNHNN and CDR2 is SYGVQD (reference sequence). CDR3 coding DNA: TGCGCCAGCAATACTTACGAGCAGTACTTC. Amino acids: CASNTYEQYF.

V is TRBV10-3 and J is TRBJ2-3; 10 nucleotides match TRBD2. The CDR3 consists of 15 residues. Germline-derived CDR1 and CDR2 are ENHRY and SYGVKD. Trimming took 2 bases from V and 5 from J; bases not matched to a gene: 4. DNA for the CDR3: TGTGCCATCAGTGAGGGAGCGGGGGGGCGAGATACGCAGTATTTT. Residues: CAISEGAGGRDTQYF.

V is TRBV30 and J is TRBJ1-1; D not resolved. CDR1 GTSNPN and CDR2 SVGIG come from the germline V gene (reference sequence). V was pared by 4 bases and J by 1 base, with 7 bases between. CDR3 length: 12 residues. The chain's CDR3 is CAWTIENTEAFF. CDR3 nucleotide sequence: TGTGCCTGGACCATAGAGAACACTGAAGCTTTCTTT.

The V and J genes are TRBV18 and TRBJ2-5, with no clear D. Germline V lookup: CDR1 KGHSH, CDR2 LQKENI. The CDR3 loop spans 13 amino acids. The ends were cut back, 4 bases at V and 2 bases at J, with 8 bases in the middle. CDR3 protein: CASSQGPQETQYF. Here the CDR3 DNA reads TGTGCCAGCTCACAAGGGCCACAAGAGACCCAGTACTTC. Using reference TRBV18 and TRBJ2-5 for the parts outside the CDR3, the full variable domain is NAGVMQNPRHLVRRRGQEARLRCSPMKGHSHVYWYRQLPEEGLKFMVYLQKENIIDESGMPKERFSAEFPKEGPSILRIQQVVRGDSAAYFCASSQGPQETQYFGPGTRLLVL.

The genes are TRBV5-6 and TRBJ1-2, with D possibly TRBD1 on 5 matching bases. The CDR3 has 13 residues. V was clipped by 2 bases and J by 7 bases, with 12 bases between them. Germline loops: CDR1 SGHDT, CDR2 YYEEEE. CDR3 sequence (DNA): TGTGCCAGCAGCTTCGGGGGTGGTGGTGGCTACACCTTC. Translated: CASSFGGGGGYTF.